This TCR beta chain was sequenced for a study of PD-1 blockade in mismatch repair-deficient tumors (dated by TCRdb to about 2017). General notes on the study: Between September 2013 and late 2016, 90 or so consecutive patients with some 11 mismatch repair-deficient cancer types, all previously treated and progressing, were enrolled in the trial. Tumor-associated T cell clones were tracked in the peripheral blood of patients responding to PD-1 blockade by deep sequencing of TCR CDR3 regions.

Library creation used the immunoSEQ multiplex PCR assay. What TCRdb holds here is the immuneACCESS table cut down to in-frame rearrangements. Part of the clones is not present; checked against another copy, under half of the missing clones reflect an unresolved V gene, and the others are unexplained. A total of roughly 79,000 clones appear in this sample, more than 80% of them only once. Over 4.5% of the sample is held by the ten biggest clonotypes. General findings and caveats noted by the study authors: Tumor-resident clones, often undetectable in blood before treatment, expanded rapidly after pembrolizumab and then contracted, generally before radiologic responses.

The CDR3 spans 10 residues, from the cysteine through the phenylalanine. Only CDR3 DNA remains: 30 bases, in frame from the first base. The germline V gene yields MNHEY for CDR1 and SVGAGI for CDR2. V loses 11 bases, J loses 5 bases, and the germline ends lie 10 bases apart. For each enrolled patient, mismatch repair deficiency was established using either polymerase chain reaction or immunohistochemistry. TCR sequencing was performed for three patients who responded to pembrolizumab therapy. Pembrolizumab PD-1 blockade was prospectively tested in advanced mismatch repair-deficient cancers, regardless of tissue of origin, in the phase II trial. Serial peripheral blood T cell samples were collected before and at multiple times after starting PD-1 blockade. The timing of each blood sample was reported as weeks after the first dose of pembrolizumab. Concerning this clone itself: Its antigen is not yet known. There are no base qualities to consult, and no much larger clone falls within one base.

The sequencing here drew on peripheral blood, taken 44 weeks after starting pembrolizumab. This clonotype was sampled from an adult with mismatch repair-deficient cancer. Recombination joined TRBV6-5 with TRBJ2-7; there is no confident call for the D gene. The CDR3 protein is CASSKDEQYF. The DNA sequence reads TGTGCCTCCTCTAAGGACGAGCAGTACTTC.